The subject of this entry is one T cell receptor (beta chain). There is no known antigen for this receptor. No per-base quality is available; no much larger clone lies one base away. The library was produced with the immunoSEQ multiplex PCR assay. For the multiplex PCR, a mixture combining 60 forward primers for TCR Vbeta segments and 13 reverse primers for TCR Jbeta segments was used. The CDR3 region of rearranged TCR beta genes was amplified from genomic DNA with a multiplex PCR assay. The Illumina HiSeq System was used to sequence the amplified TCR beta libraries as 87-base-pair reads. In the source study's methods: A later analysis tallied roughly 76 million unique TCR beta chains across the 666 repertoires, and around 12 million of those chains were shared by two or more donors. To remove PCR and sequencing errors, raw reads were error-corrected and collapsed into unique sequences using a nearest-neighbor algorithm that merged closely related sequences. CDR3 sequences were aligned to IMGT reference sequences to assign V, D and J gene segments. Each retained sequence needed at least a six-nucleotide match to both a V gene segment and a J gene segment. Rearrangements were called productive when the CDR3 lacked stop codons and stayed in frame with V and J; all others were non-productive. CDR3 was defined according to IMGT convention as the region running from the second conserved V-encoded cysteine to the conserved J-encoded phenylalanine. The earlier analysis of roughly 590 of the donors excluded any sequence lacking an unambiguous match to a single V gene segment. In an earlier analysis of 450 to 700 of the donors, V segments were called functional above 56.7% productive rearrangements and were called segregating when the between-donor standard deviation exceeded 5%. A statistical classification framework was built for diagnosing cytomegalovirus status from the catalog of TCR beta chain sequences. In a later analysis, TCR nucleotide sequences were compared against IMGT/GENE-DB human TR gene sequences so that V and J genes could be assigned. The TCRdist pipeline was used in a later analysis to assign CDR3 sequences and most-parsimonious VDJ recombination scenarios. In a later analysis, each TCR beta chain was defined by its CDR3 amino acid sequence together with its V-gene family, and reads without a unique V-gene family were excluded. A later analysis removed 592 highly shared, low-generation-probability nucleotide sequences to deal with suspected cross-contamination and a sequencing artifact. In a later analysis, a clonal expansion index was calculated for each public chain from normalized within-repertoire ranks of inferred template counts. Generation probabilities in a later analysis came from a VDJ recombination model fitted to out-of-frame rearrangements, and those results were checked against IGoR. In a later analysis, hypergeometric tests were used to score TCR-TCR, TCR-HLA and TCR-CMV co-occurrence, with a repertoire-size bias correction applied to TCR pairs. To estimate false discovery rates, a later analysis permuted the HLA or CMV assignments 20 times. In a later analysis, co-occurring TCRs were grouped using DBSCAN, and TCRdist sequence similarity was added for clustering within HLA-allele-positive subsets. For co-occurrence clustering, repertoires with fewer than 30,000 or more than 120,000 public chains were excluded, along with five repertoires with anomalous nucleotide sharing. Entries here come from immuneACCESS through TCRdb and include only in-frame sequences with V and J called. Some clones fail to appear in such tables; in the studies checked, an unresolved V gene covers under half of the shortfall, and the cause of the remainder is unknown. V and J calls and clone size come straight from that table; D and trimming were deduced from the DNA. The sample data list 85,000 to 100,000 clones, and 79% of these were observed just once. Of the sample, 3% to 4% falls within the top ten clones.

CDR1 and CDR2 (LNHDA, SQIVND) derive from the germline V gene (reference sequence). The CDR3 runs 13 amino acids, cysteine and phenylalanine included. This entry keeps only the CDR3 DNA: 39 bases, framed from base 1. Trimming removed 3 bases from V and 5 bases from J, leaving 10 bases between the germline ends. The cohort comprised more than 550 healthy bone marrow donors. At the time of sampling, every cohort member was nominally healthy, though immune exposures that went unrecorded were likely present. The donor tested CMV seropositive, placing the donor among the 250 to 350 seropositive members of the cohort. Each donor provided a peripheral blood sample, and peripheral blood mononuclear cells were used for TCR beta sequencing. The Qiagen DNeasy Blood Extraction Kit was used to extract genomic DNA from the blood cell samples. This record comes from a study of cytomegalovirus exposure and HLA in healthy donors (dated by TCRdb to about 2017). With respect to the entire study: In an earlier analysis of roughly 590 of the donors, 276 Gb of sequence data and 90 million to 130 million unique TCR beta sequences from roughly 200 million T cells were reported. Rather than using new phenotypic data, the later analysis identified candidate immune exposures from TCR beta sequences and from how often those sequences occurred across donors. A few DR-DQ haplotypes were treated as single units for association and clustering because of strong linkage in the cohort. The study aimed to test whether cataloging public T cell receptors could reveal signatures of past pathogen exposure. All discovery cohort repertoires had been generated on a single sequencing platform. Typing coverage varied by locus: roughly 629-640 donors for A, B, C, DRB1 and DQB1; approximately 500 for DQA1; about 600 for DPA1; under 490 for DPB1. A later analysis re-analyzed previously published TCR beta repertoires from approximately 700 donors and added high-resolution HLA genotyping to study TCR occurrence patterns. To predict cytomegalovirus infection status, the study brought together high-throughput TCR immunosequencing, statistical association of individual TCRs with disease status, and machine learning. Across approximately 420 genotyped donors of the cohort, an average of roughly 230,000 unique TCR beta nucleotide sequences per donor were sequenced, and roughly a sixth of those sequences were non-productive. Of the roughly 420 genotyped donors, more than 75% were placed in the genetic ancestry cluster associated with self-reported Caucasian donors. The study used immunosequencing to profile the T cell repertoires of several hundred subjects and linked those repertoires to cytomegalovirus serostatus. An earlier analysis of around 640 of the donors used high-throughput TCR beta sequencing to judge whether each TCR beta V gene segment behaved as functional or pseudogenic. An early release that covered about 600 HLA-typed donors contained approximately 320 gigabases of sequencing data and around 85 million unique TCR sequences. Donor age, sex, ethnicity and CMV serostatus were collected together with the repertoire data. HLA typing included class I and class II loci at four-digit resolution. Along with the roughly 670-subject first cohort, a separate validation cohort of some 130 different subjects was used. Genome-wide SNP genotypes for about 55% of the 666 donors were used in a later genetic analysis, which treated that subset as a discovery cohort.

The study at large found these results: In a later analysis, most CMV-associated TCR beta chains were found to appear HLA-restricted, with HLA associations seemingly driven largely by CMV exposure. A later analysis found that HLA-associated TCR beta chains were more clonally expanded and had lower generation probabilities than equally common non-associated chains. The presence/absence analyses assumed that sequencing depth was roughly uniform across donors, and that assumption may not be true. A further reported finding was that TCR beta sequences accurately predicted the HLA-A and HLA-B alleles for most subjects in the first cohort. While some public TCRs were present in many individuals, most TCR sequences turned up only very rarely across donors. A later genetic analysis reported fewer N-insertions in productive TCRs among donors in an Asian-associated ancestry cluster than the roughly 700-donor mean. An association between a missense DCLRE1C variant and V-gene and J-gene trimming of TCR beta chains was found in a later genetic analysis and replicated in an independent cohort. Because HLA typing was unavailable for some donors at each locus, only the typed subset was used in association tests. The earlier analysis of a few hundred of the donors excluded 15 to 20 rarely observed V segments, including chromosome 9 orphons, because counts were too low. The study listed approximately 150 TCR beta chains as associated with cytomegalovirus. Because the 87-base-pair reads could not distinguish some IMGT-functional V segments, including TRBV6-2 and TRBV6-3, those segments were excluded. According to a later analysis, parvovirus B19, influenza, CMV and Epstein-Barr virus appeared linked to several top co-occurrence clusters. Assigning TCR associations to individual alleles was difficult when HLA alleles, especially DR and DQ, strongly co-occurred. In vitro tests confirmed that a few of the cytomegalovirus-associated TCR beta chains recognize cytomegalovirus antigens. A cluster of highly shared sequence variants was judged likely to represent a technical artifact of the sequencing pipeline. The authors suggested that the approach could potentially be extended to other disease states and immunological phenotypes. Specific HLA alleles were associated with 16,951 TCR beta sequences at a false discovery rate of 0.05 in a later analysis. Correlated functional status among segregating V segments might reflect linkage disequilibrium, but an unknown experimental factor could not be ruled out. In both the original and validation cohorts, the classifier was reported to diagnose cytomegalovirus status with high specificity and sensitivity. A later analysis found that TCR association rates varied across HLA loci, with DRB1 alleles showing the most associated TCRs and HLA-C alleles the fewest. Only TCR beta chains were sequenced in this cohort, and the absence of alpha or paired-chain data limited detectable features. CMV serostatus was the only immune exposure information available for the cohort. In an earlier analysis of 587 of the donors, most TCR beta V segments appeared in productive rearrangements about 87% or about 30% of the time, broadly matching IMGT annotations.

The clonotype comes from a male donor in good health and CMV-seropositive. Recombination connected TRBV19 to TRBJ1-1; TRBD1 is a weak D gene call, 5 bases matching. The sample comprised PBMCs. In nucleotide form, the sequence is TGTGCCAGTAGTATGGGGGGGGGAACTGAAGCTTTCTTT. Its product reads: CASSMGGGTEAFF.